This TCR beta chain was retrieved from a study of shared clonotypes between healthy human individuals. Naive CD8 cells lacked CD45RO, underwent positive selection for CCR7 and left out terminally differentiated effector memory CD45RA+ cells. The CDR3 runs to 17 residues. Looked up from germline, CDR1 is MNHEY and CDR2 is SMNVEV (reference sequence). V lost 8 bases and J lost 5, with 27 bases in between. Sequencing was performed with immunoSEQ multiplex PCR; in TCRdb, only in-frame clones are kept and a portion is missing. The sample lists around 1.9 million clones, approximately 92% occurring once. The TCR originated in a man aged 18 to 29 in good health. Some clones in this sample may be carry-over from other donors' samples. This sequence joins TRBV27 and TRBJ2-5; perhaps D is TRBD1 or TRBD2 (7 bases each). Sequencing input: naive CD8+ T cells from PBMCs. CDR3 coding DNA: TGTGCCAGCTCCCCTTTATTTCAGGGGGGGTGGATGGAGACCCAGTACTTC. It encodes CASSPLFQGGWMETQYF.